These 32 T cell receptor beta chains share one sample of origin, sequenced in a study of OX40 agonist ivuxolimab in advanced cancers. The data were produced by immunoSEQ multiplex PCR, yet TCRdb's version contains in-frame clones alone and is incomplete. This table holds about 60,000 clones, more than 75% found once. The starting material was CD4+ or CD8+ T cells sorted from blood, obtained in a trial of the OX40 agonist ivuxolimab. These receptors were taken from an adult with an advanced solid tumor such as melanoma, head and neck, liver or kidney cancer.

The gene calls are TRBV7-9 and TRBJ1-1; TRBD1 is a possible D gene (5 bases). CDR1 and CDR2 (germline): SEHNR, FQNEAQ (reference sequence). V lost 1 base to trimming and J lost 4 bases, with 13 bases between them. This CDR3 has 15 amino acids. CDR3: CASSLGVVGLTEAFF. CDR3 coding DNA: TGTGCCAGCAGCTTAGGGGTGGTGGGACTCACTGAAGCTTTCTTT. The full variable domain, its missing parts supplied by reference TRBV7-9 and TRBJ1-1, is DTGVSQNPRHKITKRGQNVTFRCDPISEHNRLYWYRQTLGQGPEFLTYFQNEAQLEKSRLLSDRFSAERPKGSFSTLEIQRTEQGDSAMYLCASSLGVVGLTEAFFGQGTRLTVV.

This chain joins TRBV2 and TRBJ2-3; 10 bases agree with TRBD2. Looked up from germline, CDR1 is SNHLY and CDR2 is FYNNEI. The CDR3 is 15 residues long. J lost 5 bases, V lost 1 base, and 3 bases had no gene match. The CDR3 loop reads CASSEEREGRDTQYF. The CDR3 DNA reads as TGTGCCAGCAGTGAAGAGCGGGAGGGCCGAGATACGCAGTATTTT.

The rearrangement joins TRBV9 to TRBJ2-7; D perhaps matches TRBD2 (6 bases). V lost 0 bases and J lost 7, with 14 bases in between. Germline CDR1 is SGDLS and CDR2 is YYNGEE. The CDR3 spans 14 residues. The CDR3 coding sequence is TGTGCCAGCAGCGTAGCTGCAGGAGGGTGGGAGCAGTACTTC. This codes for CASSVAAGGWEQYF.

This chain uses TRBV28 with TRBJ2-5; 11 bases agree with TRBD2. Per germline, CDR1 MDHEN and CDR2 SYDVKM. V lost 7 bases and J lost 0; bases outside the gene matches: 4. CDR3 size: 15 residues. The CDR3 sequence is CASTLAGGNQETQYF. The CDR3 nucleotides read TGTGCCAGCACCTTAGCGGGAGGGAACCAAGAGACCCAGTACTTC. Based on the CDR3 plus reference TRBV28 and TRBJ2-5, the full variable domain is DVKVTQSSRYLVKRTGEKVFLECVQDMDHENMFWYRQDPGLGLRLIYFSYDVKMKEKGDIPEGYSVSREKKERFSLILESASTNQTSMYLCASTLAGGNQETQYFGPGTRLLVL.

The chain recombines TRBV6-6 with TRBJ1-5, with D unresolved. Trimming removed 7 bases at V and 0 bases at J, with 13 bases between. The CDR3 contains 15 residues. CDR1 MNHNY and CDR2 SVGAGI come from the germline V gene (reference sequence). The CDR3 bases are TGTGCCAGCACCCCCGGCCGATTTAGCAATCAGCCCCAGCATTTT. Amino acid sequence: CASTPGRFSNQPQHF.

The rearrangement joins TRBV19 to TRBJ2-3; possible D gene TRBD2, 6 bases. Germline-derived CDR1 and CDR2 are LNHDA and SQIVND (reference sequence). The V gene lost 10 bases and the J gene lost 3 bases, with 17 bases spanning the gap. This CDR3 is built from 14 residues. The CDR3 sequence: CATLARYPTDTQYF. The CDR3 bases are TGTGCCACCCTAGCGCGCTATCCTACAGATACGCAGTATTTT.

This clone was seen only once. V usage is TRBV6-6 and J usage is TRBJ1-1; D gene unclear. Germline loops: CDR1 MNHNY, CDR2 SVGAGI (reference sequence). The length of the CDR3 is 14 residues. Between the trimmed V and J ends, which lost 5 bases and 1 base, there was a span of 11 bases. CDR3 region: CASSKAAGNTEAFF. CDR3 sequence (DNA): TGTGCCAGCAGTAAAGCGGCGGGGAACACTGAAGCTTTCTTT.

V usage is TRBV11-3 and J usage is TRBJ2-2; D remains ambiguous. V was pared by 2 bases and J by 6 bases, with 16 bases between. This CDR3 is 16 amino acids long. CDR1 and CDR2 (germline): SGHNT, YENEEA. CDR3 sequence (DNA): TGTGCCAGCAGCTTAAGAGCAGGATCGGTTCCCGGGGAGCTGTTTTTT. Protein product: CASSLRAGSVPGELFF.

This chain joins TRBV5-1 and TRBJ2-3, with a possible D match to TRBD2 (6 bases). From germline, CDR1 is SGHRS and CDR2 YFSETQ. The CDR3 length is 16 residues. The germline V and J ends were trimmed by 1 base and 0 bases, with 12 bases remaining between them. CDR3 loop: CASSLFPGASTDTQYF. The CDR3 nucleotides are TGCGCCAGCAGCTTGTTCCCGGGAGCTAGCACAGATACGCAGTATTTT.

The gene calls are TRBV28 and TRBJ1-5, with D possibly TRBD1 on 5 matching bases. Between the trimmed V and J ends, which lost 3 bases and 1 base, there was a span of 10 bases. The CDR3 covers 15 residues. Per the germline V gene, CDR1 is MDHEN and CDR2 is SYDVKM. The CDR3 DNA is TGTGCCAGCAGTTTGGGGGTAGGAAGCAATCAGCCCCAGCATTTT. Its translation: CASSLGVGSNQPQHF.

The chain links TRBV7-9 to TRBJ2-7; 9 nucleotides align to TRBD2. V was clipped by 5 bases and J by 6 bases; unmatched bases: 17. The germline V gene encodes CDR1 SEHNR and CDR2 FQNEAQ (reference sequence). The CDR3 has 17 residues. DNA of the CDR3: TGTGCCAGCAGCCCCGGGGGGGTTCTAGCGGGAATTTCCGAGCAGTACTTC. It is translated as CASSPGGVLAGISEQYF.

This chain connects TRBV4-1 to TRBJ2-5; D unresolved. Germline values: CDR1 MGHRA, CDR2 YSYEKL. The CDR3 sequence is 13 residues long. Trimming removed 1 base from V and 4 bases from J, with 7 bases in between. This CDR3 is CASSQAGLETQYF. CDR3 coding DNA: TGCGCCAGCAGCCAAGCAGGTTTAGAGACCCAGTACTTC.

The V and J genes are TRBV4-1 and TRBJ2-7; 7 bases fit TRBD2. There are 19 residues in the CDR3. V was pared by 1 base and J by 0 bases, with 15 bases of the junction left unmatched. Germline V CDR1 and CDR2: MGHRA, YSYEKL. The CDR3 bases are TGCGCCAGCAGCCAAGTTGGCGGGAGAAAGAGGGTTAACTCCTACGAGCAGTACTTC. Translation: CASSQVGGRKRVNSYEQYF.

J is TRBJ2-5 and V is TRBV10-3, with 7 positions matching TRBD2. The V segment lost 5 bases and the J segment 1 base; nucleotides outside the gene matches: 1. Germline CDR1 reads ENHRY; CDR2 reads SYGVKD. The CDR3 extends over 13 amino acids. As DNA, the CDR3 is TGTGCCATCAGTCGGGGGGTCCAAGAGACCCAGTACTTC. This gives the protein CAISRGVQETQYF.

V gene TRBV10-3 combines with J gene TRBJ2-7, with D possibly being TRBD1 (7 bases). Trimming removed 3 bases from V and 3 bases from J, with 12 bases in between. CDR3 length: 14 amino acids. In germline, CDR1 is ENHRY, CDR2 SYGVKD. The CDR3 loop reads CAISEYQGGYEQYF. The CDR3 DNA follows: TGTGCCATCAGTGAATACCAGGGGGGCTACGAGCAGTACTTC.

The chain combines TRBV5-6 with TRBJ1-1, with a possible D match to TRBD1 (5 bases). This CDR3 has 15 amino acids. Germline CDR1 is SGHDT and CDR2 is YYEEEE. Trimming left V 4 bases short and J 1 base short, with 14 bases between. The CDR3 bases are TGTGCCAGCAGCGTAGAGACCAGGGCGAACACTGAAGCTTTCTTT. Protein: CASSVETRANTEAFF. Full variable domain (outside the CDR3, taken from reference TRBV5-6 and TRBJ1-1): DAGVTQSPTHLIKTRGQQVTLRCSPKSGHDTVSWYQQALGQGPQFIFQYYEEEERQRGNFPDRFSGHQFPNYSSELNVNALLLGDSALYLCASSVETRANTEAFFGQGTRLTVV.

The chain carries TRBV19 and TRBJ2-2; tentatively, D is TRBD2 (5 bases). Germline loops: CDR1 LNHDA, CDR2 SQIVND (reference sequence). The CDR3 length is 15 residues. Trimming shortened V by 6 bases and J by 1 base, and 12 bases separated the two germline ends. In nucleotides, the CDR3 is TGTGCCAGTAGCCCAATCGCGGGGAACACCGGGGAGCTGTTTTTT. Protein: CASSPIAGNTGELFF.

This clone is a singleton in its sample. The rearrangement joins TRBV5-1 to TRBJ2-7; weak D call: TRBD1 (5 bases). This CDR3 has 13 amino acids. V was shortened by 4 bases and J by 3 bases, with 11 bases between the two germline ends. CDR1 is SGHRS and CDR2 is YFSETQ in the germline V gene. The DNA of the CDR3 is TGCGCCAGCAGCATAGAAACAGGCTACGAGCAGTACTTC. Its protein product is CASSIETGYEQYF.

The J gene is TRBJ2-1, the V gene TRBV6-5, with no clear D. Trimming left V 8 bases short and J 5 bases short, with 7 bases between. CDR1 and CDR2 (germline): MNHEY, SVGAGI. The CDR3 totals 11 residues. In DNA form, the CDR3 reads TGTGCCAGCCTCCGGGACAATGAGCAGTTCTTC. Translating it yields CASLRDNEQFF.

The V and J genes are TRBV1 and TRBJ2-3; the tabulated D call, TRBD2, remains unverified against the DNA. TRBV1 is given as a pseudogene. The CDR3 totals 16 residues. The CDR3: CTSSQDSGTSTDTQYF. CDR3 bases: TGCACCAGCAGCCAAGATTCGGGGACTAGCACAGATACGCAGTATTTT.

The sample holds one count of this clone. The chain joins TRBV5-1 to TRBJ2-3; 7 positions match TRBD2. The V and J ends lost 5 bases and 4 bases, in that order; junction bases with no gene match: 4. The V gene's germline CDR1 is SGHRS and CDR2 YFSETQ. The CDR3 is 13 residues long. CDR3 in DNA: TGCGCCAGCAGACGGGAGGAAGCAGATACGCAGTATTTT. It yields the protein CASRREEADTQYF.

The chain links TRBV7-2 to TRBJ1-2; D is undetermined. Germline CDR1 is SGHTA and CDR2 is FQGNSA. Trimming cost V 5 bases and J 0 bases, with 13 bases left between them. The CDR3 sequence is 15 residues long. CDR3 residues: CASSTNSGANYGYTF. CDR3 bases: TGTGCCAGCAGCACTAACTCAGGAGCTAACTATGGCTACACCTTC.

The genes are TRBV5-1 and TRBJ1-1, with TRBD1 matching 8 bases. Germline CDR1 SGHRS, CDR2 YFSETQ. The V segment lost 4 bases and the J segment 6 bases; nucleotides outside the gene matches: 8. The CDR3 loop spans 14 amino acids. This CDR3 is CASSRSGTGSEAFF. In DNA form, the CDR3 reads TGCGCCAGCAGCCGCTCCGGGACAGGTTCTGAAGCTTTCTTT.

The chain has TRBV9 and TRBJ2-3, with 7 nucleotides matching TRBD1. The CDR3 length is 15 residues. V shed 3 bases, J shed 2 bases, and the junction held 6 bases outside the gene matches. Germline values: CDR1 SGDLS, CDR2 YYNGEE. The CDR3 DNA is TGTGCCAGCAGCGACGACAGGGTTCCCACAGATACGCAGTATTTT. It codes for CASSDDRVPTDTQYF.

The sample holds a few counts of this clone. This chain links TRBV28 with TRBJ2-7, with TRBD1 matching over 10 bases. The V segment lost 4 bases and the J segment 3 bases; nucleotides outside the gene matches: 3. In germline, CDR1 is MDHEN, CDR2 SYDVKM. This CDR3 comprises 14 residues. The CDR3 sequence: CASSSRTGGYEQYF. CDR3 in DNA: TGTGCCAGCAGTTCTCGGACAGGGGGCTACGAGCAGTACTTC.

The chain recombines TRBV6-1 with TRBJ2-3; perhaps TRBD1 as D (5 bases). The length of the CDR3 is 13 residues. CDR1 and CDR2 (germline): MNHNS, SASEGT. V gave up 4 bases and J gave up 8 bases, with 13 bases separating them. This CDR3 reads CASSVTGPGTQYF. Written as DNA, the CDR3 is TGTGCCAGCAGTGTAACAGGACCGGGTACGCAGTATTTT.

This chain joins TRBV19 and TRBJ1-4; no firm D call. Trimming left V 6 bases short and J 0 bases short, with 2 bases between. The CDR3 sequence is 12 residues long. Per germline, CDR1 LNHDA and CDR2 SQIVND (reference sequence). CDR3 DNA sequence: TGTGCCAGTAGCACAACTAATGAAAAACTGTTTTTT. Protein product: CASSTTNEKLFF.

The CDR3 protein is CASSQDLQTGSYGYTF. CDR3 bases: TGTGCCAGCAGCCAAGATCTGCAGACAGGGTCGTATGGCTACACCTTC. The chain couples TRBV4-2 to TRBJ1-2; TRBD1 agrees at 7 bases. V gave up 0 bases and J gave up 5 bases; unmatched junction bases: 9. Germline CDR1 is LGHNA and CDR2 is YNFKEQ. CDR3 length: 16 amino acids.

The chain is built from TRBV9 and TRBJ1-5; D is possibly TRBD1 (5 bases). The germline V and J ends were trimmed by 0 bases and 4 bases, with 8 bases remaining between them. Germline assignment: CDR1 SGDLS and CDR2 YYNGEE. The CDR3 is 14 residues long. The CDR3 reads CASSVGQGNQPQHF. As DNA, the CDR3 is TGTGCCAGCAGCGTAGGTCAGGGTAATCAGCCCCAGCATTTT.

V is TRBV18 and J is TRBJ1-5, with 8 bases aligning to TRBD1. With 1 base clipped from V and 6 bases from J, the junction kept 5 bases outside the gene matches. This CDR3 is 15 amino acids long. Germline CDR1 KGHSH, CDR2 LQKENI. CDR3 DNA: TGTGCCAGCTCACCACAGGCAGGGGGCCTTCAGCCCCAGCATTTT. Protein: CASSPQAGGLQPQHF.

The chain has TRBV6-6 and TRBJ1-2, with TRBD1 matching over 7 bases. Germline-derived CDR1 and CDR2 are MNHNY and SVGAGI (reference sequence). This CDR3 spans 15 amino acids. The junction had 10 bases not matched to a gene; V was cut back by 5 bases and J by 4 bases. The CDR3: CASSPAGQDSYGYTF. The CDR3 coding sequence is TGTGCCAGCAGTCCAGCCGGACAGGACTCCTATGGCTACACCTTC.

The chain combines TRBV9 with TRBJ1-1; perhaps TRBD1 as D (5 bases). This CDR3 contains 14 residues. Germline loops: CDR1 SGDLS, CDR2 YYNGEE. Trimming removed 0 bases at V and 7 bases at J, with 13 bases between. CDR3 region: CASSVAEGRGEAFF. CDR3 nucleotide sequence: TGTGCCAGCAGCGTAGCTGAGGGGCGCGGTGAAGCTTTCTTT.